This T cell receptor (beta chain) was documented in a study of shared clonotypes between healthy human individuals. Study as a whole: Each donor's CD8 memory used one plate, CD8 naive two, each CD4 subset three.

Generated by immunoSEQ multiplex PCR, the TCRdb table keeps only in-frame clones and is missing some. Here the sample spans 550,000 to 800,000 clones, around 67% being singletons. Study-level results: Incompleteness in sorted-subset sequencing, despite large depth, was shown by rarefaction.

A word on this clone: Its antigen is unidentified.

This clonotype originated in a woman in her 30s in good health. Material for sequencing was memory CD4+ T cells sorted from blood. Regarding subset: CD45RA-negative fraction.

The chain's CDR3 is CASTPLLAGGQEQYF. The CDR3 DNA reads as TGTGCCAGCACCCCCCTCCTAGCGGGAGGGCAAGAGCAGTACTTC. This chain links TRBV11-2 with TRBJ2-7; TRBD2 agrees at 12 bases. There are 15 residues in the CDR3. CDR1 and CDR2 (germline): SGHAT, FQNNGV. V lost 7 bases to trimming and J lost 7 bases; unmatched junction nucleotides: 11.